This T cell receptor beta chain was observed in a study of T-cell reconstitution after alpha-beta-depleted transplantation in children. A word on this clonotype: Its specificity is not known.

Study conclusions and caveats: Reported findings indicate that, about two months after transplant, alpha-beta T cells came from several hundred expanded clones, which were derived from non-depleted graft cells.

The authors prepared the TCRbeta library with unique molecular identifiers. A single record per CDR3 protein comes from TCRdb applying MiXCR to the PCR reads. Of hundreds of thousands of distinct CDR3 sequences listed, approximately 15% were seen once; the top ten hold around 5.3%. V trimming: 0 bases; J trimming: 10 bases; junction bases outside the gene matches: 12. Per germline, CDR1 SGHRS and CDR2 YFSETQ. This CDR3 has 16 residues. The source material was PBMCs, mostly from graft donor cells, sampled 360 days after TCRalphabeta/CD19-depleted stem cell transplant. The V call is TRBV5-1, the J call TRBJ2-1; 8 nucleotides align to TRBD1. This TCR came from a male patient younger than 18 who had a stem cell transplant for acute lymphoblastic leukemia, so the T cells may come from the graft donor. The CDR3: CASSLVRTGLLQEQFF. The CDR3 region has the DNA TGCGCCAGCAGCTTGGTTAGGACAGGGCTTTTACAAGAGCAGTTCTTC.